This T cell receptor beta chain was identified in a study of blood T cell repertoires in COVID-19. Study information: Both acute and convalescent COVID-19 samples were obtained from the United States, Italy and Spain. PBMCs, B-cell-depleted T cells, or T cells provided the cDNA or gDNA that made up the material.

Original handling: Amplified reference gene primers provided the basis for estimating nucleated cell counts. Clones were sequenced by immunoSEQ multiplex PCR, and TCRdb holds only the in-frame ones, with some missing. V and J calls and clone size are those listed in that table; D and trimming were worked out from the DNA. The data contain 200,000 to 300,000 clones, under 85% of them singletons. Trimming removed 10 bases from V and 1 base from J, with 13 bases in between. Germline lookup yields CDR1 MDHEN and CDR2 SYDVKM. The length of the CDR3 is 13 residues. What was sequenced was peripheral blood. This clonotype originated in a man aged 30 to 39 who had recovered from COVID-19. J is TRBJ1-1 and V is TRBV28; D call uncertain. This CDR3 is CATTTPANTEAFF. CDR3 nucleotide sequence: TGTGCCACGACGACTCCAGCGAACACTGAAGCTTTCTTT.